Following are 12 T cell receptor beta chains from one sample sequenced in a study of cytomegalovirus exposure and HLA in healthy donors (dated by TCRdb to 2016 to 2017). Library preparation was by the immunoSEQ multiplex PCR assay. The multiplex PCR relied on a mix of 60 forward primers for TCR Vbeta segments and 13 reverse primers for TCR Jbeta segments. TCRdb re-hosts the immuneACCESS table, in-frame sequences only. Its copies lack some clones; in the studies checked, an unresolved V gene accounts for under half of them, and the cause for the rest is not known. The sample table contains about 89,000 clones; only one count was recorded for around nine tenths of them. The ten largest account for about 8.6% of the sample. Sequencing used PBMCs. The receptors originated from a man aged 25-40 years in good health and CMV-seropositive.

This chain links TRBV10-3 with TRBJ1-5; the D is unclear. V shed 2 bases and J shed 4 bases, with 9 bases lying between them. The CDR3 loop spans 14 amino acids. Germline loops: CDR1 ENHRY, CDR2 SYGVKD. CDR3 in amino acids: CAISERLENQPQHF. CDR3 bases: TGTGCCATCAGTGAGAGGCTAGAGAATCAGCCCCAGCATTTT.

This chain joins TRBV7-8 and TRBJ2-1; 10 bases are shared with TRBD2. Trimming cost V 5 bases and J 1 base; bases outside gene matches: 2. The CDR3 runs to 15 residues. The germline CDR1 and CDR2 sequences are SGHVS and FQNEAQ. The CDR3: CASSPLAGSYNEQFF. Here the CDR3 DNA reads TGTGCCAGCAGCCCACTAGCGGGGTCCTACAATGAGCAGTTCTTC.

In nucleotides, the CDR3 is TGTGCCAGCAGCTTGGGGCTAGCGGACAATGAGCAGTTCTTC. This codes for CASSLGLADNEQFF. The chain uses TRBV5-8 and TRBJ2-1; 7 bases match TRBD2. Germline values: CDR1 SGHTS, CDR2 YDEGEE. The CDR3 has 14 amino acids. J was trimmed by 5 bases and V by 0 bases; bases with no gene match: 2.

The genes are TRBV7-9 and TRBJ2-1, with 8 nucleotides matching TRBD2. The CDR3 loop spans 18 amino acids. Germline V gene sequence: CDR1 SEHNR, CDR2 FQNEAQ (reference sequence). Losses at the gene ends were 3 bases for V and 6 bases for J; bases not matched to a gene: 16. The CDR3 reads CASSFPWVSGSPGNEQFF. In DNA, the CDR3 is TGTGCCAGCAGCTTCCCTTGGGTGAGCGGGAGCCCAGGCAATGAGCAGTTCTTC.

In its sample, this clone was seen once. The CDR3 DNA reads TGTGCCAGCAGCCTCGGACAGGGCAGGGACACCATATATTTT. It encodes CASSLGQGRDTIYF. The gene calls are TRBV7-2 and TRBJ1-3; 8 bases fit TRBD1. The CDR3 sequence is 14 residues long. V trimming: 5 bases; J trimming: 8 bases; junction bases outside the gene matches: 8. Germline CDR1 is SGHTA and CDR2 is FQGNSA. Full variable domain (missing parts from reference TRBV7-2 and TRBJ1-3): GAGVSQSPSNKVTEKGKDVELRCDPISGHTALYWYRQSLGQGLEFLIYFQGNSAPDKSGLPSDRFSAERTGGSVSTLTIQRTQQEDSAVYLCASSLGQGRDTIYFGEGSWLTVV.

This rearrangement joins TRBV27 to TRBJ2-1; a possible D gene is TRBD2 (5 bases). The germline V gene encodes CDR1 MNHEY and CDR2 SMNVEV (reference sequence). This CDR3 has 13 amino acids. Trimming removed 5 bases from V and 4 bases from J, with 9 bases in between. This CDR3 is CASSKTRYNEQFF. CDR3 DNA sequence: TGTGCCAGCAGTAAAACTAGGTACAATGAGCAGTTCTTC.

In its sample, this clone was seen once. This CDR3 is CASTLGGSYNEQFF. The CDR3, as DNA: TGTGCCAGTACCTTGGGAGGCTCATACAATGAGCAGTTCTTC. The chain uses TRBV19 and TRBJ2-1, with D perhaps matching TRBD2 (6 bases). The germline V gene encodes CDR1 LNHDA and CDR2 SQIVND (reference sequence). The V end lost 7 bases, the J end lost 4 bases, and 14 bases lay between the germline ends. This CDR3 comprises 14 residues.

The chain carries TRBV28 and TRBJ1-2; 10 bases are a match to TRBD1. Germline CDR1 reads MDHEN; CDR2 reads SYDVKM. This CDR3 has 13 amino acids. V was pared by 5 bases and J by 6 bases, with 3 bases of the junction left unmatched. CDR3 sequence: CASSTGQGDGYTF. The CDR3 bases are TGTGCCAGCAGTACCGGACAGGGGGATGGCTACACCTTC.

V usage is TRBV6-1 and J usage is TRBJ2-5, with D perhaps TRBD1 (8 bases). CDR1 is MNHNS and CDR2 is SASEGT in the germline V gene. This CDR3 is built from 13 residues. V shed 4 bases and J shed 7 bases, with 13 bases lying between them. The CDR3 protein is CASSGQGRGTQYF. CDR3 sequence (DNA): TGTGCCAGCAGTGGACAGGGGAGGGGGACCCAGTACTTC.

The count of this clone is one. This chain uses TRBV5-1 with TRBJ2-3; 8 nucleotides align to TRBD1. The CDR3 runs 18 residues. Germline V CDR1 and CDR2: SGHRS, YFSETQ. Trimming cost V 4 bases and J 1 base; bases outside gene matches: 14. The CDR3 loop is CASSPSPRGPVGTDTQYF. The CDR3 bases are TGCGCCAGCAGCCCTTCCCCCAGGGGGCCTGTTGGCACAGATACGCAGTATTTT. Drawing the rest from reference TRBV5-1 and TRBJ2-3, the complete variable domain is KAGVTQTPRYLIKTRGQQVTLSCSPISGHRSVSWYQQTPGQGLQFLFEYFSETQRNKGNFPGRFSGRQFSNSRSEMNVSTLELGDSALYLCASSPSPRGPVGTDTQYFGPGTRLTVL.

V usage is TRBV6-5 and J usage is TRBJ2-5; 7 bases align to TRBD1. V shed 0 bases and J 5 bases; nucleotides not matched to a gene: 9. This CDR3 is 16 amino acids long. CDR1 is MNHEY, CDR2 SVGAGI, per germline. The CDR3 coding sequence is TGTGCCAGCAGTTACTCGACAGGGATTCCCAGGGAGACCCAGTACTTC. Protein: CASSYSTGIPRETQYF.

The chain employs TRBV7-2 and TRBJ2-7, with D possibly being TRBD2 (6 bases). Germline CDR1 is SGHTA and CDR2 is FQGNSA. V lost 3 bases and J 7 bases, leaving 16 bases between the germline ends. The CDR3 has 14 residues. In DNA form, the CDR3 reads TGTGCCAGCAGCTTTCGGAGGGCCTCGAGAGAGCAGTACTTC. This gives the protein CASSFRRASREQYF. The whole variable domain, filled in from reference TRBV7-2 and TRBJ2-7, reads GAGVSQSPSNKVTEKGKDVELRCDPISGHTALYWYRQSLGQGLEFLIYFQGNSAPDKSGLPSDRFSAERTGGSVSTLTIQRTQQEDSAVYLCASSFRRASREQYFGPGTRLTVT.